One and the same sample provided the 26 T cell receptor beta chains below, sequenced in a study of blood T cell repertoires in COVID-19. Produced via immunoSEQ multiplex PCR; TCRdb's table is partial and in-frame only. The sample gives 280,000 or so clones, roughly 90% of which show up once; 1.5% to 2% is in the top ten. Source material: PBMCs or T cells enriched from blood (not recorded which). The receptors derive from a woman younger than 30 with acute COVID-19.

The sample holds one count of this clone. This sequence joins TRBV6-5 and TRBJ1-4; D is unresolved. The CDR3 spans 15 residues. CDR1 is MNHEY and CDR2 is SVGAGI in the germline V gene. The V and J ends lost 0 bases and 4 bases respectively, with 9 bases between them. The CDR3 nucleotides are TGTGCCAGCAGTTACTCGAGCAGGCTTAATGAAAAACTGTTTTTT. Its translation is CASSYSSRLNEKLFF.

The chain is built from TRBV27 and TRBJ2-7, with TRBD2 identical over 9 bases. The J segment lost 4 bases and the V segment lost 0 bases, leaving 4 bases of the junction unmatched. The germline gives CDR1 MNHEY, CDR2 SMNVEV (reference sequence). This CDR3 is 15 amino acids long. The CDR3 DNA reads as TGTGCCAGCAGTTTATCGAGCGGGAGGCAGTACGAGCAGTACTTC. It codes for CASSLSSGRQYEQYF.

This chain connects TRBV5-6 to TRBJ2-7; 8 bases are shared with TRBD1. CDR1 is SGHDT, CDR2 YYEEEE, per germline. Trimming removed 4 bases from V and 4 bases from J; junction bases left unmatched: 7. The CDR3 contains 14 residues. The CDR3 DNA is TGTGCCAGCAGCCTGGAGGACAGGGTTTACGAGCAGTACTTC. Its protein product is CASSLEDRVYEQYF.

The genes are TRBV6-4 and TRBJ2-1; no clear D gene. V lost 2 bases to trimming and J lost 0 bases, with 8 bases between them. The CDR3 is 15 amino acids. Germline CDR1 is MRHNA and CDR2 is SNTAGT. CDR3 region: CASSDGASSYNEQFF. The CDR3 coding sequence is TGTGCCAGCAGTGACGGAGCCAGCTCCTACAATGAGCAGTTCTTC.

This chain joins TRBV7-2 and TRBJ2-2; weak D call: TRBD1 (6 bases). This CDR3 has 14 residues. Germline V gene lookup returns CDR1 SGHTA and CDR2 FQGNSA. V was shortened by 7 bases and J by 5 bases, with 14 bases between the two germline ends. The chain's CDR3 is CASTVNRVTGELFF. The CDR3 DNA reads as TGTGCCAGCACCGTGAACAGGGTAACCGGGGAGCTGTTTTTT. Full variable domain (outside the CDR3, taken from reference TRBV7-2 and TRBJ2-2): GAGVSQSPSNKVTEKGKDVELRCDPISGHTALYWYRQSLGQGLEFLIYFQGNSAPDKSGLPSDRFSAERTGGSVSTLTIQRTQQEDSAVYLCASTVNRVTGELFFGEGSRLTVL.

The chain combines TRBV5-6 with TRBJ2-7, with 12 nucleotides matching TRBD2. The CDR3 sequence is 17 residues long. The V segment lost 0 bases and the J segment 5 bases; nucleotides outside the gene matches: 9. Germline V gene sequence: CDR1 SGHDT, CDR2 YYEEEE. The chain's CDR3 is CASSLGLAGVESHEQYF. As DNA, the CDR3 is TGTGCCAGCAGCTTGGGACTAGCGGGAGTTGAGTCCCACGAGCAGTACTTC.

The chain carries TRBV30 and TRBJ2-3; 7 nucleotides agree with TRBD2. Losses at the gene ends were 2 bases for V and 0 bases for J; bases not matched to a gene: 2. The CDR3 has 14 amino acids. CDR1 is GTSNPN, CDR2 SVGIG, per germline (reference sequence). CDR3 loop: CAWSLAASTDTQYF. CDR3 nucleotide sequence: TGTGCCTGGAGTCTAGCGGCTAGCACAGATACGCAGTATTTT.

In this sample, this clone turned up once. Within the sample, other DNA sequences also encode this same CDR3. This chain connects TRBV2 to TRBJ1-2; 7 bases agree with TRBD1. The J segment lost 6 bases and the V segment lost 4 bases, leaving 2 bases of the junction unmatched. This CDR3 comprises 12 residues. Looked up from germline, CDR1 is SNHLY and CDR2 is FYNNEI. This chain's CDR3 is CASSVQGNGYTF. In nucleotides, the CDR3 is TGTGCCAGCAGTGTACAGGGGAATGGCTACACCTTC.

CDR3 nucleotide sequence: TGCAGCGTTCTAGCGGGAGGGGGCAATGAGCAGTTCTTC. Translating it yields CSVLAGGGNEQFF. The chain has TRBV29-1 and TRBJ2-1; 12 nucleotides match TRBD2. The CDR3 has 13 residues. Germline CDR1 is SQVTM and CDR2 is ANQGSEA. Germline trimming cut 5 bases from V and 6 bases from J; bases unmatched to any gene: 2.

The chain links TRBV19 to TRBJ2-7; D is unresolved. This CDR3 has 16 residues. V lost 5 bases, J lost 3 bases, and 20 bases lay in between. Per the germline V gene, CDR1 is LNHDA and CDR2 is SQIVND (reference sequence). As DNA, the CDR3 is TGTGCCAGTAGTGCTCGGGTAGTACAAGACGGCTACGAGCAGTACTTC. Its protein product is CASSARVVQDGYEQYF.

V is TRBV15 and J is TRBJ1-2; 7 bases agree with TRBD1. The germline V gene encodes CDR1 LNHNV and CDR2 YYDKDF (reference sequence). The ends lost 0 bases at V and 8 bases at J; junction bases unmatched: 12. This CDR3 comprises 16 residues. CDR3 sequence: CATSRELRQGGRGYTF. The CDR3, as DNA: TGTGCCACCAGCAGAGAACTCCGACAGGGTGGAAGGGGCTACACCTTC.

This clone was counted a single time. The chain carries TRBV11-2 and TRBJ2-1; 13 bases align to TRBD2. The CDR3 consists of 17 residues. Germline trimming cut 5 bases from V and 7 bases from J; bases unmatched to any gene: 11. Germline lookup yields CDR1 SGHAT and CDR2 FQNNGV. CDR3 coding DNA: TGTGCCAGCAGCCCTCTGCCGGGACTAGCGGGGAAAAATGAGCAGTTCTTC. It specifies CASSPLPGLAGKNEQFF.

This clone was seen a handful of times. The chain has TRBV6-5 and TRBJ1-6, with 9 bases matching TRBD1. The CDR3 spans 14 residues. Looked up from germline, CDR1 is MNHEY and CDR2 is SVGAGI. The junction had 4 bases not matched to a gene; V was cut back by 5 bases and J by 8 bases. The CDR3 spells CASSTQGADSPLHF. CDR3 nucleotide sequence: TGTGCCAGCAGTACACAGGGGGCGGATTCACCCCTCCACTTT.

The chain employs TRBV5-1 and TRBJ2-4; the match to TRBD2 covers 9 bases. The CDR3 sequence is 16 residues long. V lost 0 bases, J lost 9 bases, and 10 bases stayed unmatched. The V gene's germline CDR1 is SGHRS and CDR2 YFSETQ. The CDR3 is CASSLEVRLAGSIQYF. The CDR3 region has the DNA TGCGCCAGCAGCTTGGAGGTCAGGCTAGCGGGATCCATTCAGTACTTC.

This sequence joins TRBV4-1 and TRBJ2-7, with TRBD1 matching 11 bases. V lost 3 bases to trimming and J lost 4 bases; unmatched junction nucleotides: 8. Germline loops: CDR1 MGHRA, CDR2 YSYEKL. The CDR3 spans 16 residues. CDR3 coding DNA: TGCGCCAGCAGCCAGTCCTCTGGACAGGGGGCTTACGAGCAGTACTTC. Translating it yields CASSQSSGQGAYEQYF.

This sequence joins TRBV12-3 or TRBV12-4 and TRBJ2-1, with 8 bases that match TRBD2. There are 13 residues in the CDR3. V lost 5 bases to trimming and J lost 15 bases; unmatched junction nucleotides: 12. The CDR3 sequence: CASSRESGRVLFF. For the CDR3, the DNA is TGTGCCAGCAGTAGGGAAAGCGGGAGAGTTCTGTTCTTC.

The V and J genes are TRBV28 and TRBJ2-3; 9 bases are a match to TRBD2. Germline trimming cut 5 bases from V and 1 base from J; bases unmatched to any gene: 7. CDR3 length: 16 amino acids. Looked up from germline, CDR1 is MDHEN and CDR2 is SYDVKM. The CDR3 DNA follows: TGTGCCAGCAGTGTTAGCGGGAGTTACCGCACAGATACGCAGTATTTT. Protein: CASSVSGSYRTDTQYF.

The V and J genes are TRBV11-3 and TRBJ2-7; perhaps TRBD2 as D (5 bases). The CDR3 extends over 15 amino acids. Trimming took off 1 base at V and 2 bases at J, with 12 bases between the two ends. Germline-derived CDR1 and CDR2 are SGHNT and YENEEA. The chain's CDR3 is CASSLVTADPYEQYF. Here the CDR3 DNA reads TGTGCCAGCAGCTTAGTCACAGCGGACCCCTACGAGCAGTACTTC.

The gene calls are TRBV5-1 and TRBJ2-1, with TRBD2 identical over 12 bases. CDR1 is SGHRS, CDR2 YFSETQ, per germline. V was pared by 0 bases and J by 7 bases, with 8 bases of the junction left unmatched. The CDR3 runs 17 residues. CDR3 protein: CASSLAELAGGWNEQFF. For the CDR3, the DNA is TGCGCCAGCAGCTTGGCCGAACTAGCGGGGGGATGGAATGAGCAGTTCTTC.

The chain carries TRBV11-2 and TRBJ2-1; the match to TRBD2 covers 8 bases. This CDR3 contains 16 residues. CDR1 SGHAT and CDR2 FQNNGV come from the germline V gene. V shed 1 base, J shed 4 bases, and the junction held 6 bases outside the gene matches. The CDR3 region is CASSLVPGGVYNEQFF. CDR3 bases: TGTGCCAGCAGCTTAGTCCCGGGAGGGGTTTACAATGAGCAGTTCTTC.

This chain uses TRBV18 with TRBJ1-1; 7 bases agree with TRBD1. V trimming: 2 bases; J trimming: 3 bases; junction bases outside the gene matches: 3. The germline V gene encodes CDR1 KGHSH and CDR2 LQKENI. This CDR3 is built from 14 residues. CDR3 coding DNA: TGTGCCAGCTCACCAATTACAGGGGACACTGAAGCTTTCTTT. Translation: CASSPITGDTEAFF.

The chain combines TRBV18 with TRBJ1-4; possibly TRBD1 for D (6 bases). Between the trimmed V and J ends, which lost 6 bases and 8 bases, there was a span of 28 bases. The CDR3 has 18 residues. CDR1 KGHSH and CDR2 LQKENI come from the germline V gene. The CDR3: CASSHAPLNRVGEEKLFF. CDR3 in DNA: TGTGCCAGCTCCCACGCTCCCCTGAACAGGGTTGGTGAAGAAAAACTGTTTTTT.

The chain carries TRBV5-1 and TRBJ1-1, with a weak D call TRBD1 (5 bases). The CDR3 contains 15 residues. V lost 4 bases, J lost 0 bases, and 13 bases lay in between. Germline V gives CDR1 SGHRS, CDR2 YFSETQ. The chain's CDR3 is CASSPRVPMNTEAFF. The CDR3 nucleotides are TGCGCCAGCAGCCCCAGGGTTCCAATGAACACTGAAGCTTTCTTT.

CDR3 in amino acids: CASSHEAGGLYEQYF. DNA for the CDR3: TGTGCCAGCAGCCACGAAGCGGGAGGGCTCTACGAGCAGTACTTC. This chain joins TRBV6-5 and TRBJ2-7; 10 bases line up with TRBD2. Germline V lookup: CDR1 MNHEY, CDR2 SVGAGI. The J segment lost 3 bases and the V segment lost 6 bases, leaving 8 bases of the junction unmatched. This CDR3 region has 15 residues.

This rearrangement joins TRBV4-1 to TRBJ2-5; 10 bases align to TRBD2. With 2 bases clipped from V and 5 bases from J, the junction kept 5 bases outside the gene matches. Looked up from germline, CDR1 is MGHRA and CDR2 is YSYEKL. This CDR3 spans 15 amino acids. For the CDR3, the DNA is TGCGCCAGCAGCCAAATAGCGGGAGGTGGGGAGACCCAGTACTTC. Residues: CASSQIAGGGETQYF.

V gene TRBV6-1 combines with J gene TRBJ1-1; D remains ambiguous. The germline V gene encodes CDR1 MNHNS and CDR2 SASEGT. V was trimmed by 5 bases and J by 4 bases, leaving 11 bases between them. The CDR3 totals 13 residues. Here the CDR3 reads CASSHPSTTEAFF. CDR3 coding DNA: TGTGCCAGCAGTCACCCTAGCACCACTGAAGCTTTCTTT.